This T cell receptor (beta chain) was identified in a study of memory CD4+ T cells and cytomegalovirus serostatus. Study-wide results and caveats: CD4+ memory repertoires contained about 40% of the roughly 160 reported CMV TCRbeta sequences.

Concerning this clone itself: The antigen is unknown.

The length of the CDR3 is 13 residues. V lost 4 bases and J lost 12, with 15 bases in between. Looked up from germline, CDR1 is LNHDA and CDR2 is SQIVND (reference sequence). The sort gate was single viable CD3+CD4+CD8-CD45RO+ cells for memory CD4+ T cells. Measured with immunoSEQ multiplex PCR; TCRdb has only the in-frame clones, and not every one. The profile covers almost 55,000 clones, with roughly 79% appearing a single time and 1.6% taken by the ten largest. The sequence derives from an adult in good health and CMV-seronegative. The sequencing input was memory CD4+ T cells from blood. The V call is TRBV19, the J call TRBJ1-4; tentatively, D is TRBD1 (6 bases). Here the CDR3 DNA reads TGTGCCAGTAGTACCCAGGGGTGGCTAGAACTGTTTTTT. It specifies CASSTQGWLELFF.